What follows are 29 T cell receptor beta chains derived from one specimen sequenced in a study of HIV-infected children after antiretroviral therapy interruption. The treatment is: PENTA 11 planned treatment interruption arm or continuous ART arm. A 3' RACE protocol on RNA, with unique molecular identifiers, produced the TCR library. TCRdb used MiXCR to reprocess the 3' RACE reads, holding one entry per CDR3 protein. There are approximately 95,000 distinct CDR3 sequences in the sample; about 7% occur only once, and 1% to 1.3% lies in the top ten. This sample comprised CD45RA+ CD4+ T cells from PBMCs, pooled from several time points, obtained from a donor given antiretroviral therapy, either interrupted or continuous. Described subset: naive CD4+ CD45RA+ CD45RO- T cells. These receptors all come from a pool of human donors with HIV.

This clonotype showed up many times. J is TRBJ2-7 and V is TRBV6-5; 9 bases are a match to TRBD1. Germline V lookup: CDR1 MNHEY, CDR2 SVGAGI. V gave up 11 bases and J gave up 7 bases; unmatched junction bases: 9. The length of the CDR3 is 12 residues. CDR3 sequence reads: CAVQQGAGEQYF. CDR3 coding DNA: TGTGCCGTACAACAGGGGGCGGGAGAGCAGTACTTC.

The V call is TRBV30, the J call TRBJ1-2; D is uncertain. The CDR3 runs to 13 residues. Per the germline V gene, CDR1 is GTSNPN and CDR2 is SVGIG (reference sequence). The V and J ends lost 0 bases and 5 bases respectively, with 10 bases between them. The CDR3 loop reads CAWSVSLLYGYTF. The CDR3 DNA reads TGTGCCTGGAGTGTCTCTTTACTATATGGCTACACCTTC.

This clonotype was counted a few times. The CDR3 loop reads CASSLNPRGSQETQYF. The CDR3 coding sequence is TGTGCCAGCAGCTTAAACCCCAGGGGGTCCCAAGAGACCCAGTACTTC. This chain connects TRBV7-2 to TRBJ2-5; 7 positions agree with TRBD1. The trim removed 2 bases at V and 1 base at J, leaving 7 bases unmatched. Germline V gene lookup returns CDR1 SGHTA and CDR2 FQGNSA. The CDR3 length is 16 residues.

This clonotype showed up many times. The conserved final phenylalanine or tryptophan is absent from the CDR3, which likely points to a read error. The DNA is left out, because the CDR3 cannot be placed on it with certainty; the CDR3 is given as TCRdb lists it. The chain uses TRBV24-1 and TRBJ2-7; no check of the table's D call, TRBD1, against the DNA was made. Germline lookup yields CDR1 KGHDR and CDR2 SFDVKD. With termini counted, the CDR3 has 13 amino acids. The CDR3 sequence: CATSDSGRQNYFY.

This clonotype was recorded at least ten times. The genes are TRBV12-3 or TRBV12-4 and TRBJ2-3; D remains ambiguous. The CDR3 is 13 amino acids. Trimming shortened V by 3 bases and J by 4 bases, and 8 bases separated the two germline ends. This CDR3 reads CASSFIVPDTQYF. The CDR3 coding sequence is TGTGCCAGCAGTTTCATAGTCCCAGATACGCAGTATTTT.

The table lists this clonotype with many counts. The chain couples TRBV5-4 to TRBJ2-3, with D possibly TRBD2 on 6 matching bases. The CDR3 consists of 14 residues. The V gene's germline CDR1 is SGHNT and CDR2 YYREEE (reference sequence). The ends were cut back, 0 bases at V and 5 bases at J, with 10 bases in the middle. The CDR3 protein is CASSLESGGDTQYF. CDR3 DNA: TGTGCCAGCAGCTTGGAATCCGGGGGAGATACGCAGTATTTT.

This clonotype appeared many times. The V and J genes are TRBV29-1 and TRBJ2-5, with D perhaps TRBD1 (6 bases). V was clipped by 4 bases and J by 1 base, with 13 bases between them. This CDR3 spans 14 amino acids. CDR1 and CDR2 (germline): SQVTM, ANQGSEA. The CDR3 DNA sequence: TGCAGCGTTGGTTGGGGGCCATTCCAAGAGACCCAGTACTTC. Translation: CSVGWGPFQETQYF.

This clonotype was picked up many times. V is TRBV6-6 and J is TRBJ2-3, with D uncertain. From germline, CDR1 is MNHNY and CDR2 SVGAGI (reference sequence). Trimming took 6 bases from V and 0 from J, leaving 10 bases between them. CDR3 length: 14 residues. The CDR3 sequence: CASRGASSTDTQYF. CDR3 bases: TGTGCCAGCAGGGGTGCATCTAGCACAGATACGCAGTATTTT.

The V call is TRBV5-1, the J call TRBJ1-1; D is perhaps TRBD1 (5 bases). The length of the CDR3 is 13 residues. Germline values: CDR1 SGHRS, CDR2 YFSETQ. Trimming stripped 5 bases from V and 6 bases from J, with 14 bases between. CDR3 loop: CASRRDRSPEAFF. The DNA for the CDR3 is TGCGCCAGCAGGCGGGACCGCAGTCCTGAAGCTTTCTTT.

In its sample, this clonotype was seen many times. J is TRBJ1-5 and V is TRBV3-1; D gene unclear. V gave up 6 bases and J gave up 1 base, with 7 bases separating them. CDR1 and CDR2 from the germline V gene are LGHDT and YNNKEL (reference sequence). This CDR3 contains 13 residues. The CDR3 DNA reads as TGTGCCAGCAGGGAGGGAAGCAATCAGCCCCAGCATTTT. It specifies CASREGSNQPQHF.

This clonotype was found many times. The J gene is TRBJ1-1, the V gene TRBV12-5; possible D gene TRBD1, 5 bases. Germline CDR1 LGHNT, CDR2 FRNRAP. Trimming pared 0 bases from V and 1 base from J, leaving 9 bases between. This CDR3 is built from 15 residues. CDR3 nucleotide sequence: TGTGCTAGTGGTTTGGTAGTTGGGGCGAACACTGAAGCTTTCTTT. This codes for CASGLVVGANTEAFF.

This clonotype appeared many times. The gene calls are TRBV3-1 and TRBJ1-6; TRBD1 is a possible D gene (5 bases). Trimming shortened V by 0 bases and J by 10 bases, and 10 bases separated the two germline ends. The V gene's germline CDR1 is LGHDT and CDR2 YNNKEL (reference sequence). The CDR3 is 14 residues long. This CDR3 is CASSQDRVGSPLHF. CDR3 coding DNA: TGTGCCAGCAGCCAAGACAGGGTTGGATCACCCCTCCACTTT.

This clonotype showed up just a few times. The chain recombines TRBV11-2 with TRBJ1-1; 7 positions agree with TRBD1. V was pared by 6 bases and J by 1 base, with 8 bases of the junction left unmatched. CDR3 length: 15 residues. Germline CDR1 is SGHAT and CDR2 is FQNNGV. This CDR3 reads CASSKIQGRNTEAFF. The CDR3 DNA follows: TGTGCCAGCAGTAAAATACAGGGGCGGAACACTGAAGCTTTCTTT.

This clonotype was seen many times. The chain uses TRBV7-2 and TRBJ1-6; 10 nucleotides agree with TRBD1. V dropped 5 bases and J dropped 7; count of bases not matched to a gene: 5. CDR1 is SGHTA and CDR2 is FQGNSA in the germline V gene. This CDR3 spans 15 amino acids. The CDR3 spells CASSQGQGKNSPLHF. The CDR3 DNA sequence: TGTGCCAGCAGCCAGGGACAGGGGAAGAATTCACCCCTCCACTTT.

This clonotype was counted ten times or more. The V call is TRBV12-3 or TRBV12-4, the J call TRBJ1-2, with TRBD1 matching 9 bases. After removal of 6 bases from V and 8 bases from J, the junction contained 10 bases not matched to a gene. The CDR3 totals 14 residues. The CDR3 DNA is TGTGCCAGCAGAGGGACAGGGTCGACAAGCGGCTACACCTTC. Amino acid sequence: CASRGTGSTSGYTF.

Many counts were recorded for this clonotype. V and J are TRBV11-2 and TRBJ1-3; maybe TRBD1 (6 bases). The CDR3 contains 13 residues. Germline V CDR1 and CDR2: SGHAT, FQNNGV. V was pared by 4 bases and J by 4 bases, with 8 bases between. In DNA form, the CDR3 reads TGTGCCAGCAGCTCCGACAGGGGAAACACCATATATTTT. Protein: CASSSDRGNTIYF.

This clonotype was found many times. The chain links TRBV6-6 to TRBJ1-5, with D possibly TRBD1 on 5 matching bases. V lost 0 bases to trimming and J lost 15 bases, with 15 bases between them. CDR1 and CDR2 (germline): MNHNY, SVGAGI (reference sequence). The CDR3 totals 13 residues. The CDR3 is CASSYSGRLTSHF. The DNA of the CDR3 is TGTGCCAGCAGTTACTCGGGACGGTTAACATCGCATTTT.

This clonotype was recorded many times. The J gene is TRBJ2-3, the V gene TRBV28; 11 positions agree with TRBD2. Germline values: CDR1 MDHEN, CDR2 SYDVKM. Germline trimming cut 5 bases from V and 5 bases from J; bases unmatched to any gene: 6. The CDR3 has 15 residues. The chain's CDR3 is CASSKSGLAEDTQYF. The CDR3 region has the DNA TGTGCCAGCAGTAAATCGGGACTAGCGGAAGATACGCAGTATTTT.

This clonotype was counted many times. The chain combines TRBV18 with TRBJ1-1; D may be TRBD1 (6 bases). With 3 bases removed from V and 1 base from J, the gap between germline ends came to 12 bases. The CDR3 sequence is 15 residues long. Germline V lookup: CDR1 KGHSH, CDR2 LQKENI. The CDR3 nucleotides are TGTGCCAGCTCACCCAACAGGGACTCGAACACTGAAGCTTTCTTT. Amino acids: CASSPNRDSNTEAFF.

This clonotype was detected only a few times. The chain employs TRBV20-1 and TRBJ2-7, with TRBD2 matching over 7 bases. Germline values: CDR1 DFQATT, CDR2 SNEGSKA (reference sequence). The V and J ends lost 3 bases and 4 bases, in that order; junction bases with no gene match: 6. The CDR3 length is 13 residues. DNA for the CDR3: TGCAGTGCTAGCGGGAGGATGGGATACGAGCAGTACTTC. Its protein is CSASGRMGYEQYF.

This clonotype was counted ten times or more. The chain carries TRBV10-2 and TRBJ2-2, with 7 nucleotides matching TRBD2. The CDR3 is made up of 18 amino acids. The trim removed 0 bases at V and 3 bases at J, leaving 10 bases unmatched. Germline values: CDR1 WSHSY, CDR2 SAAADI. The CDR3 loop reads CASSESIFRGRHTGELFF. The CDR3 coding sequence is TGCGCCAGCAGTGAGTCGATATTCCGCGGGAGACACACCGGGGAGCTGTTTTTT.

This clonotype was seen repeatedly, ten times or more. The chain recombines TRBV28 with TRBJ1-2; unclear D gene. CDR3 length: 11 amino acids. Trimming left V 1 base short and J 4 bases short, with 1 base between. The germline CDR1 and CDR2 sequences are MDHEN and SYDVKM. This chain's CDR3 is CASSLSYGYTF. The CDR3 DNA reads as TGTGCCAGCAGTTTATCCTATGGCTACACCTTC.

This clonotype came up many times. The CDR3 spells CAITRGLANEQYF. In DNA form, the CDR3 reads TGTGCCATCACTAGGGGACTAGCGAACGAGCAGTACTTC. V and J are TRBV10-3 and TRBJ2-7; TRBD2 matches at 10 bases. V shed 7 bases and J 5 bases; nucleotides not matched to a gene: 5. This CDR3 comprises 13 residues. CDR1 is ENHRY and CDR2 is SYGVKD in the germline V gene.

The J gene is TRBJ2-5, the V gene TRBV29-1; D possibly corresponds to TRBD1 (5 bases). CDR1 and CDR2 from the germline V gene are SQVTM and ANQGSEA. CDR3 size: 13 residues. Between the trimmed V and J ends, which lost 2 bases and 2 bases, there was a span of 9 bases. For the CDR3, the DNA is TGCAGCGTTGAATCGACAGAACAAGAGACCCAGTACTTC. Translation: CSVESTEQETQYF.

This clonotype was seen a few times. The chain carries TRBV19 and TRBJ2-3; D unresolved. CDR3 length: 13 residues. Germline V lookup: CDR1 LNHDA, CDR2 SQIVND (reference sequence). The V end lost 7 bases, the J end lost 1 base, and 9 bases lay between the germline ends. The CDR3 DNA sequence: TGTGCCAGTAAGCTGGACGGCACAGATACGCAGTATTTT. It is translated as CASKLDGTDTQYF.

Ten or more counts support this clonotype. The chain couples TRBV19 to TRBJ2-1; perhaps TRBD2 as D (5 bases). Per germline, CDR1 LNHDA and CDR2 SQIVND (reference sequence). Trimming cost V 1 base and J 10 bases, with 17 bases left between them. The CDR3 runs 15 residues. The CDR3 region has the DNA TGTGCCAGTAGTATAGTAGGACTGGATAGGAAAGAGCAGTTCTTC. Its protein product is CASSIVGLDRKEQFF.

In this sample, this clonotype turned up many times. The rearrangement links TRBV18 to TRBJ1-1, with D maybe TRBD1 (5 bases). The CDR3 contains 13 residues. CDR1 and CDR2 from the germline V gene are KGHSH and LQKENI. Trimming took 5 bases from V and 0 from J, leaving 7 bases between them. The CDR3 is CASSEGMNTEAFF. In DNA form, the CDR3 reads TGTGCCAGCTCAGAGGGGATGAACACTGAAGCTTTCTTT.

Ten or more counts support this clonotype. CDR3 sequence: CASSDQDSQPQHF. Written as DNA, the CDR3 is TGTGCCAGCAGTGACCAGGACTCTCAGCCCCAGCATTTT. The chain employs TRBV2 and TRBJ1-5; no reliable D call. Germline V gene lookup returns CDR1 SNHLY and CDR2 FYNNEI. Trimming removed 3 bases at V and 6 bases at J, with 9 bases between. The CDR3 covers 13 residues.

This clonotype occurred many times. V and J are TRBV6-1 and TRBJ1-1; the D is unclear. The CDR3 consists of 11 residues. V lost 7 bases, J lost 4 bases, and 7 bases lay in between. Germline CDR1 is MNHNS and CDR2 is SASEGT. CDR3 sequence reads: CASKSVTEAFF. Here the CDR3 DNA reads TGTGCCAGCAAGTCGGTCACTGAAGCTTTCTTT.